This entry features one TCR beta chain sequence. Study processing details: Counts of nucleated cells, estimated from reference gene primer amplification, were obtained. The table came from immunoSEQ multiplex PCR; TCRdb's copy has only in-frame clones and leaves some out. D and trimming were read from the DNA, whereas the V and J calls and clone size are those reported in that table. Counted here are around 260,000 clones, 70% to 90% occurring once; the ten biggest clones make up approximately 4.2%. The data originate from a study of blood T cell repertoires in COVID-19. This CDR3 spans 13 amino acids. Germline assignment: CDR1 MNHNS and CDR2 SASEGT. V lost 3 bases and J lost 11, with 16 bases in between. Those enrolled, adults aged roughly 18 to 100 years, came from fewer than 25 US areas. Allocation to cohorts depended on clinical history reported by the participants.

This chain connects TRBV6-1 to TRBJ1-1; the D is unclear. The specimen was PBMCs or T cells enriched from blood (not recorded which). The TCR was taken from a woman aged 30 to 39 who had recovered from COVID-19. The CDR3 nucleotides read TGTGCCAGCAGTGACGGAGGCCTGGTCGGGGCTTTCTTT. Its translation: CASSDGGLVGAFF.